The 6 T cell receptor beta chains below all came from one sample that was sequenced in a study of T cells after yellow fever vaccination. TCRdb processed the 5' RACE reads anew with MiXCR; each CDR3 protein has one entry. The repertoire holds under 250,000 distinct CDR3 sequences, with under 3.5% as singletons. Specimen: CD4+ T cells sorted from PBMCs, collected 10 days after the yellow fever booster vaccination. The receptors stem from a young man who received the YFV17D yellow fever vaccine.

This clonotype was detected ten times or more. This rearrangement joins TRBV7-9 to TRBJ2-3; no clear D gene. V lost 5 bases and J 6 bases, leaving 12 bases between the germline ends. The germline CDR1 and CDR2 sequences are SEHNR and FQNEAQ (reference sequence). CDR3 length: 13 residues. CDR3 sequence reads: CASSPDPGDTQYF. The CDR3 DNA reads TGTGCCAGCAGCCCGGACCCCGGGGATACGCAGTATTTT.

The table lists this clonotype with many counts. V is TRBV7-6 and J is TRBJ2-1; 9 bases line up with TRBD1. This CDR3 is built from 13 residues. The V and J ends lost 3 bases and 6 bases, in that order; junction bases with no gene match: 0. CDR1 is SGHVS and CDR2 is FNYEAQ in the germline V gene. The CDR3 region is CASSLTGGNEQFF. The DNA for the CDR3 is TGTGCCAGCAGCTTGACAGGGGGCAATGAGCAGTTCTTC.

This clonotype has more than one count but fewer than ten. V and J are TRBV30 and TRBJ2-7, with 7 bases identical to TRBD1. This CDR3 spans 12 amino acids. J lost 4 bases, V lost 4 bases, and 4 bases had no gene match. CDR1 is GTSNPN and CDR2 is SVGIG in the germline V gene (reference sequence). CDR3 sequence reads: CAWKGARYEQYF. The CDR3 DNA sequence: TGTGCCTGGAAGGGGGCGCGGTACGAGCAGTACTTC.

This clonotype was counted at least ten times. This rearrangement joins TRBV6-2 or TRBV6-3 to TRBJ2-7; a possible D gene is TRBD1 (6 bases). This CDR3 region has 14 residues. CDR1 is MNHEY and CDR2 is SVGEGT in the germline V gene. V lost 8 bases and J lost 3, with 17 bases in between. Written as DNA, the CDR3 is TGTGCCAGCGAGCAACAGGGCCGTGGCTACGAGCAGTACTTC. It is translated as CASEQQGRGYEQYF.

This clonotype was counted many times. The rearrangement links TRBV27 to TRBJ2-7; D perhaps matches TRBD2 (6 bases). Trimming removed 5 bases at V and 3 bases at J, with 17 bases between. This CDR3 is built from 15 residues. Looked up from germline, CDR1 is MNHEY and CDR2 is SMNVEV (reference sequence). This CDR3 is CASSQKPGRGYEQYF. CDR3 DNA: TGTGCCAGCAGTCAAAAGCCCGGGAGAGGCTACGAGCAGTACTTC.

This clonotype was seen only a few times. V usage is TRBV7-9 and J usage is TRBJ2-5; D is ambiguous. Germline loops: CDR1 SEHNR, CDR2 FQNEAQ (reference sequence). The CDR3 extends over 14 amino acids. V shed 2 bases and J shed 2 bases, with 9 bases lying between them. CDR3 sequence: CASSLRSIQETQYF. In nucleotides, the CDR3 is TGTGCCAGCAGCTTACGGTCTATACAAGAGACCCAGTACTTC.